What follows are 17 T cell receptor beta chains derived from one specimen sequenced in a study of blood T cell repertoires in COVID-19. Profiled with immunoSEQ multiplex PCR; TCRdb holds only in-frame clones, not every one. The sample includes 250,000 to 300,000 clones, 80% to 90% of them seen just once. Sequenced input: peripheral blood. The receptors come from a woman aged 70-85 years with COVID-19, enrolled during active disease.

This chain connects TRBV28 to TRBJ2-7; tentative D call: TRBD2 (7 bases). Trimming shortened V by 8 bases and J by 2 bases, and 16 bases separated the two germline ends. There are 14 residues in the CDR3. The germline V gene has CDR1 MDHEN and CDR2 SYDVKM. The CDR3, as DNA: TGTGCCAGCTGTCGGGGGGCCCGTCCCTACGAGCAGTACTTC. The encoded protein is CASCRGARPYEQYF.

Written as DNA, the CDR3 is TGTGCCAGCAGCACGACGACAGGGGGCACTGAAGCTTTCTTT. Its translation is CASSTTTGGTEAFF. The genes are TRBV9 and TRBJ1-1, with 9 nucleotides matching TRBD1. CDR1 and CDR2 from the germline V gene are SGDLS and YYNGEE. The J segment lost 4 bases and the V segment lost 4 bases, leaving 5 bases of the junction unmatched. The CDR3 runs to 14 residues.

The chain carries TRBV19 and TRBJ2-4; D is possibly TRBD2 (6 bases). CDR1 is LNHDA, CDR2 SQIVND, per germline (reference sequence). This CDR3 spans 16 amino acids. Trimming pared 4 bases from V and 5 bases from J, leaving 18 bases between. The CDR3 spells CASSTRLGGPQNIQYF. DNA of the CDR3: TGTGCCAGTAGTACTCGTCTTGGAGGGCCCCAAAACATTCAGTACTTC.

This chain connects TRBV24-1 to TRBJ2-5; no clear D. Germline V gene data show CDR1 as KGHDR and CDR2 as SFDVKD. V lost 2 bases, J lost 5 bases, and 5 bases lay in between. The CDR3 spans 12 residues. The CDR3 reads CATSDYLETQYF. In nucleotides, the CDR3 is TGTGCCACCAGTGATTATCTGGAGACCCAGTACTTC.

The chain joins TRBV5-1 to TRBJ2-1, with D perhaps TRBD1 (6 bases). In germline, CDR1 is SGHRS, CDR2 YFSETQ. The CDR3 sequence is 15 residues long. V was shortened by 0 bases and J by 6 bases, with 13 bases between the two germline ends. The CDR3 reads CASSLDGTPSNEQFF. The CDR3 DNA reads TGCGCCAGCAGCTTGGACGGGACACCCAGCAATGAGCAGTTCTTC.

J is TRBJ1-3 and V is TRBV7-2; the D is unclear. V was trimmed by 5 bases and J by 5 bases, leaving 7 bases between them. The length of the CDR3 is 12 residues. The V gene's germline CDR1 is SGHTA and CDR2 FQGNSA. For the CDR3, the DNA is TGTGCCAGCAGCGTCCTTCGAAACACCATATATTTT. Translating gives CASSVLRNTIYF.

V and J are TRBV18 and TRBJ2-2; 7 nucleotides line up with TRBD1. With 0 bases clipped from V and 8 bases from J, the junction kept 6 bases outside the gene matches. Germline V lookup: CDR1 KGHSH, CDR2 LQKENI. This CDR3 contains 15 residues. The DNA for the CDR3 is TGTGCCAGCTCACCACCAAACAGGGGAAATGGGGAGCTGTTTTTT. Residues: CASSPPNRGNGELFF.

This chain connects TRBV19 to TRBJ1-6; TRBD1 might be the D (6 bases). Per the germline V gene, CDR1 is LNHDA and CDR2 is SQIVND (reference sequence). The CDR3 loop spans 16 amino acids. V was clipped by 3 bases and J by 7 bases, with 16 bases between them. Here the CDR3 reads CASSIQDRTLNSPLHF. In nucleotides, the CDR3 is TGTGCCAGTAGTATCCAGGACAGAACCCTAAATTCACCCCTCCACTTT.

The V and J genes are TRBV6-5 and TRBJ1-6; 7 nucleotides match TRBD1. Germline V gene lookup returns CDR1 MNHEY and CDR2 SVGAGI. After removal of 6 bases from V and 10 bases from J, the junction contained 6 bases not matched to a gene. The CDR3 is 13 residues long. The CDR3 DNA reads TGTGCCAGCAGGCGACAGGGCGAATCACCCCTCCACTTT. Its translation: CASRRQGESPLHF.

The chain carries TRBV5-4 and TRBJ1-2; tentatively, D is TRBD1 (5 bases). CDR1 is SGHNT and CDR2 is YYREEE in the germline V gene (reference sequence). This CDR3 is 14 amino acids long. Trimming removed 0 bases at V and 4 bases at J, with 10 bases between. The CDR3 DNA sequence: TGTGCCAGCAGCTTGGAGGGGCCCAGCTATGGCTACACCTTC. This sequence encodes CASSLEGPSYGYTF.

This chain connects TRBV9 to TRBJ1-1; D ambiguous. CDR1 is SGDLS and CDR2 is YYNGEE in the germline V gene. CDR3 size: 13 residues. With 3 bases removed from V and 3 bases from J, the gap between germline ends came to 9 bases. This chain's CDR3 is CASSAGSYTEAFF. The DNA for the CDR3 is TGTGCCAGCAGCGCCGGGTCCTACACTGAAGCTTTCTTT.

CDR3 DNA sequence: TGTGCCAGCAGCTTTCGGGCACTAGCGGGGGGACCAACCTCCTACGAGCAGTACTTC. Its translation is CASSFRALAGGPTSYEQYF. The chain recombines TRBV7-9 with TRBJ2-7; 12 bases match TRBD2. The germline V gene encodes CDR1 SEHNR and CDR2 FQNEAQ (reference sequence). Trimming took 3 bases from V and 0 from J; bases not matched to a gene: 12. CDR3 length: 19 amino acids. Variable domain in full (rest from reference TRBV7-9 and TRBJ2-7): DTGVSQNPRHKITKRGQNVTFRCDPISEHNRLYWYRQTLGQGPEFLTYFQNEAQLEKSRLLSDRFSAERPKGSFSTLEIQRTEQGDSAMYLCASSFRALAGGPTSYEQYFGPGTRLTVT.

This clone came up once. This sequence joins TRBV6-2 or TRBV6-3 and TRBJ2-5; D unclear. Per the germline V gene, CDR1 is MNHEY and CDR2 is SVGEGT. The V end lost 0 bases, the J end lost 3 bases, and 14 bases lay between the germline ends. The CDR3 is 16 residues long. The DNA of the CDR3 is TGTGCCAGCAGTTACTCGAGCACAGATTACAAAGAGACCCAGTACTTC. Residues: CASSYSSTDYKETQYF.

This chain joins TRBV5-6 and TRBJ1-6; maybe TRBD1 (5 bases). Trimming cost V 3 bases and J 8 bases, with 6 bases left between them. The germline V gene encodes CDR1 SGHDT and CDR2 YYEEEE. The CDR3 extends over 12 amino acids. The DNA for the CDR3 is TGTGCCAGCAGCTGGGGGGATTCACCCCTCCACTTT. As protein: CASSWGDSPLHF.

This clone was counted between two and nine times. The rearrangement links TRBV5-8 to TRBJ1-1; the D gene is possibly TRBD1 (6 bases). The germline V gene encodes CDR1 SGHTS and CDR2 YDEGEE. V dropped 4 bases and J dropped 0 bases, with 10 bases sitting between them. CDR3 length: 14 residues. CDR3 in amino acids: CASSPGVLNTEAFF. In DNA form, the CDR3 reads TGTGCCAGCAGCCCAGGGGTGCTGAACACTGAAGCTTTCTTT.

This chain joins TRBV6-5 and TRBJ2-3; 7 bases are shared with TRBD2. This CDR3 region has 15 residues. Germline loops: CDR1 MNHEY, CDR2 SVGAGI. With V trimmed by 4 bases and J by 0 bases, 4 bases remained unmatched. This CDR3 reads CASSSGLSSTDTQYF. Written as DNA, the CDR3 is TGTGCCAGCAGTTCGGGACTATCTAGCACAGATACGCAGTATTTT.

The rearrangement links TRBV12-3 or TRBV12-4 to TRBJ1-5; D perhaps matches TRBD1 (5 bases). CDR3 length: 13 residues. V lost 6 bases and J 9 bases, leaving 15 bases between the germline ends. This chain's CDR3 is CASSDSQRGPQHF. CDR3 coding DNA: TGTGCCAGCAGCGACAGTCAAAGAGGGCCCCAGCATTTT.